These T cell receptor beta chains were read from a single sample in a study of blood T cell repertoires in COVID-19. Here immunoSEQ multiplex PCR was the method, and the copy in TCRdb shows in-frame clones only, minus some. The table includes about 180,000 clones, roughly 80% detected once. What was sequenced was peripheral blood. The source is a woman in her 70s with COVID-19, enrolled during active disease. Each CDR3 is given with its conserved first and last residue. A D gene is named only where the DNA matches it firmly. Some rows have no size entry. The others give once, few or many, or a class for an expanded clone.

v_gene,abundance,len,d_gene,j_gene,CDR3nt,CDR3aa
TRBV15,NA,15,NA,TRBJ2-3,TGTGCCACCAGCAGAGAGCTATGGGGGGCAGATACGCAGTATTTT,CATSRELWGADTQYF
TRBV2,NA,14,TRBD1,TRBJ1-6,TGTGCCAGCAGAGACGGACAGGGGGCCTCACCCCTCCACTTT,CASRDGQGASPLHF
TRBV2,NA,13,NA,TRBJ2-1,TGTGCCAGCAGTTCGTTAAGGGGGAATGAGCAGTTCTTC,CASSSLRGNEQFF
TRBV6-2/TRBV6-3,NA,17,NA,TRBJ2-2,TGTGCCAGCAGTTACTCGAGACAGGTGCCGAACACCGGGGAGCTGTTTTTT,CASSYSRQVPNTGELFF
TRBV5-4,NA,17,NA,TRBJ2-1,TGTGCCAGCAGCTTGTTTCAAACAGGGAGCTCCTACAATGAGCAGTTCTTC,CASSLFQTGSSYNEQFF
TRBV3-1/TRBV3-2,few,15,NA,TRBJ2-1,TGTGCCAGCAGCCAAGATCTGGGGGCCAACAATGAGCAGTTCTTC,CASSQDLGANNEQFF
TRBV7-2,NA,16,TRBD1,TRBJ2-2,TGTGCCAGCAGCTTCGGCGATTACAGGGGAGCCGGGGAGCTGTTTTTT,CASSFGDYRGAGELFF
TRBV6-6,few,15,TRBD1,TRBJ1-6,TGTGCCAGCAGTTCCCTGGGACAGCTAGTTTCACCCCTCCACTTT,CASSSLGQLVSPLHF
TRBV5-1,NA,16,TRBD2,TRBJ2-2,TGCGCCAGCAGCTTGGGGAGCGGGAGACCCACCGGGGAGCTGTTTTTT,CASSLGSGRPTGELFF
TRBV7-3,NA,13,NA,TRBJ2-2,TGTGCCAGCAGCTTCGGGTGGACCGGGGAGCTGTTTTTT,CASSFGWTGELFF
TRBV4-2,NA,11,TRBD2,TRBJ2-3,TGTGCCAGCAGCCAAGGCGGGAGGCCCGGATTT,CASSQGGRPGF
TRBV6-4,NA,14,NA,TRBJ2-2,TGTGCCAGCAAGGCAGGACTAAACACCGGGGAGCTGTTTTTT,CASKAGLNTGELFF
TRBV18,NA,14,TRBD1,TRBJ2-7,TGTGCCAGCTCACTCCAGACAGGGTCCTACGAGCAGTACTTC,CASSLQTGSYEQYF
TRBV18,NA,16,NA,TRBJ2-2,TGTGCCAGCTCACCGAGAGGAATTGCGAACACCGGGGAGCTGTTTTTT,CASSPRGIANTGELFF
TRBV7-2,NA,14,TRBD2,TRBJ2-7,TGTGCCAGCAGCTTTGGCGGGAGTGCCTACGAGCAGTACTTC,CASSFGGSAYEQYF
TRBV24-1,once,16,NA,TRBJ2-5,TGTGCCACCAGTGATGGAAGTAGCGGTAGAAAAGAGACCCAGTACTTC,CATSDGSSGRKETQYF
TRBV2,NA,13,NA,TRBJ1-1,TGTGCCAGCAGATTAACAGGGAACACTGAAGCTTTCTTT,CASRLTGNTEAFF
TRBV19,large,15,TRBD2,TRBJ2-7,TGTGCCAGTAGTATGGGTCTAGCGGGACAATACGAGCAGTACTTC,CASSMGLAGQYEQYF
TRBV5-1,few,15,NA,TRBJ2-3,TGCGCCAGCAGCTTCGGGACTCCGGGGACAGATACGCAGTATTTT,CASSFGTPGTDTQYF
TRBV5-4,NA,16,TRBD2,TRBJ2-2,TGTGCCAGCAGCGTTACTAGCGGGAGAGGTACCGGGGAGCTGTTTTTT,CASSVTSGRGTGELFF
TRBV9,NA,17,TRBD2,TRBJ2-7,TGTGCCAGCAGCGTAGAGGTGGGTAGCGGGAGTTTTTACGAGCAGTACTTC,CASSVEVGSGSFYEQYF
TRBV5-4,NA,16,TRBD2,TRBJ2-5,TGTGCCAGCAGCCCTCTTCCAGGACTAGCAGAAGAGACCCAGTACTTC,CASSPLPGLAEETQYF
TRBV7-2,NA,14,NA,TRBJ1-1,TGTGCCAGCAGCTCCCAGACAGGAGTAACTGAAGCTTTCTTT,CASSSQTGVTEAFF
TRBV6-5,few,15,TRBD1,TRBJ1-1,TGTGCCAGCAGTCGGACAGGTCTTTTGAACACTGAAGCTTTCTTT,CASSRTGLLNTEAFF
TRBV15,NA,16,NA,TRBJ1-1,TGTGCCACCAGCAGAGATCCTAGGAGGGAAAAACTAGAAGCTTTCTTT,CATSRDPRREKLEAFF
TRBV11-2,once,14,NA,TRBJ2-3,TGTGCCAGCAGCTTGGGGGGACCCACAGATACGCAGTATTTT,CASSLGGPTDTQYF
TRBV6-4,NA,16,NA,TRBJ2-3,TGTGCCAGCAGTGACTCATTGACTAGAGGTACAGATACGCAGTATTTT,CASSDSLTRGTDTQYF
TRBV19,NA,13,NA,TRBJ1-5,TGTGCCAGTAACTACAGGGGCAATCAGCCCCAGCATTTT,CASNYRGNQPQHF
TRBV14,NA,13,NA,TRBJ2-5,TGTGCCAGCAGCCGCCTACTAGGGGAGACCCAGTACTTC,CASSRLLGETQYF
TRBV9,NA,16,TRBD1,TRBJ1-3,TGTGCCAGCAGCGCCAATCAGGGGGGCCCTGGAAACACCATATATTTT,CASSANQGGPGNTIYF
TRBV3-1/TRBV3-2,NA,14,TRBD1,TRBJ1-2,TGTGCCAGCAGCCAAAACAGGGGGCTGGATGGCTACACCTTC,CASSQNRGLDGYTF
TRBV4-3,NA,15,NA,TRBJ1-1,TGCGCCAGCAGCCAGCCAGCCGGGAAGAACACTGAAGCTTTCTTT,CASSQPAGKNTEAFF
TRBV19,NA,14,TRBD2,TRBJ2-7,TGTGCCAGTAGTATCCCTGGCGGGAGCTACGAGCAGTACTTC,CASSIPGGSYEQYF
TRBV3-1/TRBV3-2,NA,13,TRBD1,TRBJ2-4,TGTGCCAGCAGCCGAAGGGGGCTGGACATTCAGTACTTC,CASSRRGLDIQYF
TRBV5-6,NA,15,NA,TRBJ2-3,TGTGCCAGCAGCTTGGAAGGGAGTAGGGCAGATACGCAGTATTTT,CASSLEGSRADTQYF
TRBV18,once,15,TRBD1,TRBJ2-7,TGTGCCAGCTCGTCAGGGGGCCGGCGCTCCTACGAGCAGTACTTC,CASSSGGRRSYEQYF
TRBV5-1,NA,14,NA,TRBJ2-1,TGCGCCAGCAGCTTGGTTGCGGGAAACAATGAGCAGTTCTTC,CASSLVAGNNEQFF
TRBV30,NA,14,TRBD2,TRBJ2-5,TGTGCCTGGAGTGAAGTAGCGGGAAGGGAGACCCAGTACTTC,CAWSEVAGRETQYF
TRBV2,NA,14,NA,TRBJ1-4,TGTGCCAGCAGTGCGGTTACAACTAATGAAAAACTGTTTTTT,CASSAVTTNEKLFF
TRBV20-1,NA,15,NA,TRBJ1-5,TGCAGTGCTAGTCCCAATAGTCTTAGCAATCAGCCCCAGCATTTT,CSASPNSLSNQPQHF
TRBV12-1,few,19,NA,TRBJ2-7,TGTGCCAGCAGCTTTTCATCAGAGTACCCAAGGGGGAGGGCCTACGAGCAGTACTTC,CASSFSSEYPRGRAYEQYF
TRBV28,NA,12,NA,TRBJ2-7,TGTGCCAGCAGTTTATCTCGTTACGAGCAGTACTTC,CASSLSRYEQYF
TRBV7-2,NA,15,TRBD2,TRBJ2-7,TGTGCCAGCAGCTTCTATCCAGCGGGGGCCTACGAGCAGTACTTC,CASSFYPAGAYEQYF
TRBV3-1/TRBV3-2,NA,12,TRBD1,TRBJ2-7,TGTGCCAGCAGCCGACAGGGAAACGAGCAGTACTTC,CASSRQGNEQYF
TRBV28,once,15,NA,TRBJ1-3,TGTGCCAGCAGCCCCCACAGTGTTGGTGGAAACACCATATATTTT,CASSPHSVGGNTIYF
TRBV10-2,NA,14,NA,TRBJ2-3,TGCGCCAGCAGTGGAGGGGGTTCCACAGATACGCAGTATTTT,CASSGGGSTDTQYF
TRBV2,NA,15,TRBD1,TRBJ2-1,TGTGCCAGCAGTGAGGCAGGGGGTTCCTACAATGAGCAGTTCTTC,CASSEAGGSYNEQFF
TRBV19,NA,14,TRBD1,TRBJ2-7,TGTGCCAGTAGTATCGACAGGGGACCCTACGAGCAGTACTTC,CASSIDRGPYEQYF
TRBV5-6,NA,15,TRBD2,TRBJ2-1,TGTGCCAGCAACCAAAGGACTAGCGGGAGCTTGGAGCAGTTCTTC,CASNQRTSGSLEQFF
TRBV28,NA,15,TRBD1,TRBJ1-5,TGTGCCAGCAGTTTATACTCAGGGGGAAATCAGCCCCAGCATTTT,CASSLYSGGNQPQHF
TRBV6-1,NA,14,NA,TRBJ2-2,TGTGCCAGCAGTGAAGCCTGGAACACCGGGGAGCTGTTTTTT,CASSEAWNTGELFF
TRBV5-5,NA,14,NA,TRBJ2-3,TGTGCCACCAAGGGGTCGCCTAGCACAGATACGCAGTATTTT,CATKGSPSTDTQYF